Shown below are 4 T cell receptor beta chains from a single sample sequenced in a study of T cell repertoires in aging, cancer and after chemotherapy. A mixed TRB-A/B primer pool amplified rearranged TRB by multiplex touch-down PCR. TCRdb analysed the multiplex PCR reads with MiXCR anew, one entry per CDR3 protein. Of about 6,600 distinct CDR3 sequences in the sample, about 31% were seen once. Amplification of TCR beta used genomic DNA extracted from peripheral blood. Sequenced sample: blood. The origin of the receptors is a human donor with a blood cancer. The donor label of this sample is uncertain.

This chain connects TRBV5-6 to TRBJ1-2; D not resolved. This CDR3 contains 15 residues. Trimming shortened V by 3 bases and J by 1 base, and 13 bases separated the two germline ends. Germline assignment: CDR1 SGHDT and CDR2 YYEEEE. The CDR3 spells CASSWARAYNYGYTF. For the CDR3, the DNA is TGTGCCAGCAGCTGGGCCCGGGCCTATAACTATGGCTACACCTTC.

Notes on this clonotype: A read error may produce the germline difference seen at one junction end. The chain couples TRBV5-6 to TRBJ1-4; D ambiguous. Germline V gene sequence: CDR1 SGHDT, CDR2 YYEEEE. The CDR3 consists of 14 residues. The CDR3 DNA is TGTGCCAGCAGCTTGGGGGATAGGAATGATAAACTGTTTTTT. Protein sequence: CASSLGDRNDKLFF.

This clonotype was picked up a small number of times. The chain joins TRBV6-5 to TRBJ2-5; TRBD1 is a possible D gene (6 bases). V was cut by 6 bases and J by 2 bases, with 13 bases left in between. The CDR3 runs 14 residues. CDR1 and CDR2 (germline): MNHEY, SVGAGI. The CDR3 DNA follows: TGTGCCAGCAGCCGAGGGACACAGCAAGAGACCCAGTACTTC. Translation: CASSRGTQQETQYF.

This clonotype occurred a few times. The chain recombines TRBV27 with TRBJ1-6, with 11 bases aligning to TRBD1. This CDR3 spans 15 amino acids. CDR1 is MNHEY and CDR2 is SMNVEV in the germline V gene (reference sequence). Trimming took 5 bases from V and 9 from J; bases not matched to a gene: 6. The CDR3 bases are TGTGCCAGCAGTCCAACCGGGACAGGGGGTTCACCCCTCCACTTT. Its protein product is CASSPTGTGGSPLHF.